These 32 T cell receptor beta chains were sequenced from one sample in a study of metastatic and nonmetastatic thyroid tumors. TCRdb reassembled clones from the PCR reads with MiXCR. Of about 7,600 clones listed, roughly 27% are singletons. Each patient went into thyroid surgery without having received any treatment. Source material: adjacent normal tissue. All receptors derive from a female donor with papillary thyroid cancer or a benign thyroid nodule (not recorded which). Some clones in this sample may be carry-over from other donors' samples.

This chain's CDR3 is CASSFPGMDTEAFF. The CDR3 DNA is TGTGCCAGCAGTTTCCCCGGGATGGACACTGAAGCTTTCTTT. The chain recombines TRBV6-5 with TRBJ1-1; D gene unclear. V lost 4 bases and J lost 3, with 12 bases in between. The CDR3 has 14 residues. Germline CDR1 reads MNHEY; CDR2 reads SVGAGI.

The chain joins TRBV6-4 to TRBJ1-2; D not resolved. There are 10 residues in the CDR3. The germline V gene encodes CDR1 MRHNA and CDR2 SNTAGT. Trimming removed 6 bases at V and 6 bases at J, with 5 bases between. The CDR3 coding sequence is TGTGCCAGCAGAGAGGATGGCTACACCTTC. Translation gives CASREDGYTF.

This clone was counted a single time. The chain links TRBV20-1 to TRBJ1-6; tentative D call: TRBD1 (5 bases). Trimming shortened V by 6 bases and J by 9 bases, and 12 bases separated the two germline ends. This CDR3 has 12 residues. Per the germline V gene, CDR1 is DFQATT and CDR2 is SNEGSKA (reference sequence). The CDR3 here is CSAAGGSSPLHF. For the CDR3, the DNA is TGCAGTGCGGCTGGGGGGAGTTCACCCCTCCACTTT.

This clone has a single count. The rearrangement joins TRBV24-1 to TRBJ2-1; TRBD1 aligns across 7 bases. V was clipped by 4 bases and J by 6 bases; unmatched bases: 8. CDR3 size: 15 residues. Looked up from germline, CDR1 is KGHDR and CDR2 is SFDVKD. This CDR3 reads CATSERSGGFNEQFF. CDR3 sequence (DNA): TGTGCCACCAGTGAGAGATCAGGGGGTTTCAATGAGCAGTTCTTC.

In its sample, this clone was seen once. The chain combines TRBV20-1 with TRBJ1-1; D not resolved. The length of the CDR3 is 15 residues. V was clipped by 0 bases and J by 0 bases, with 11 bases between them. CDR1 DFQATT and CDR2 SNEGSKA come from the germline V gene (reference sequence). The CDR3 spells CSARDEPAVNTEAFF. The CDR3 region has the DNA TGCAGTGCTAGAGATGAGCCGGCGGTGAACACTGAAGCTTTCTTT.

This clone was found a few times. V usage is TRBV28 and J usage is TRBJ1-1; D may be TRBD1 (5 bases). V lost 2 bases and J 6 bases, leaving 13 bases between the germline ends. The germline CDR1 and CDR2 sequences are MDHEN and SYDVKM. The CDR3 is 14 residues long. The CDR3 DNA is TGTGCCAGCAGTTTACCAGGGATGGGCGCTGAAGCTTTCTTT. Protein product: CASSLPGMGAEAFF. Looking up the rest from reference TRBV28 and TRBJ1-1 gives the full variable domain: DVKVTQSSRYLVKRTGEKVFLECVQDMDHENMFWYRQDPGLGLRLIYFSYDVKMKEKGDIPEGYSVSREKKERFSLILESASTNQTSMYLCASSLPGMGAEAFFGQGTRLTVV.

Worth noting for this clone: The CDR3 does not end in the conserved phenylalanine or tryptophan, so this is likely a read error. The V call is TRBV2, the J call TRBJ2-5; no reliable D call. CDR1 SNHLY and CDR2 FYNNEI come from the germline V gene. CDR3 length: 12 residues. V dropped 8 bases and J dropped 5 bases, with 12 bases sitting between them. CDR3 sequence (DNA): TGTGCCAGCGGTCTGGGTTCGGAGACCCAGTACATC. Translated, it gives CASGLGSETQYI.

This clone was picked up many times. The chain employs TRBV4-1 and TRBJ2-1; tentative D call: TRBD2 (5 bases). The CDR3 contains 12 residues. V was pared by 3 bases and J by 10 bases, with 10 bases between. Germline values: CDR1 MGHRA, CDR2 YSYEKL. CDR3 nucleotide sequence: TGCGCCAGCAGCCAGCGGAGGAGCGAGCAGTTCTTC. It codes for CASSQRRSEQFF.

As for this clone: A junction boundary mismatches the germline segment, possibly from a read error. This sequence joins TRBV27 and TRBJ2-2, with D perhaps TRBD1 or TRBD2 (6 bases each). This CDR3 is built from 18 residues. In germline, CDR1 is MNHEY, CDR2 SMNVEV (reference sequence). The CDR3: CASSFSVNRVSDTGEVFF. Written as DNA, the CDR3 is TGTGCCAGCAGTTTTTCGGTTAACAGGGTATCCGACACCGGGGAGGTGTTTTTT.

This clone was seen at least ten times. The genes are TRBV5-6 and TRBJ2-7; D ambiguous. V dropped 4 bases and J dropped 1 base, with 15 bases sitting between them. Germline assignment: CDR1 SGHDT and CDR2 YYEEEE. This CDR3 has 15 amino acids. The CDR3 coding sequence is TGTGCCAGCAGCAAGGATCTGGGCCAGTCCTACGAGCAGTACTTC. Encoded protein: CASSKDLGQSYEQYF.

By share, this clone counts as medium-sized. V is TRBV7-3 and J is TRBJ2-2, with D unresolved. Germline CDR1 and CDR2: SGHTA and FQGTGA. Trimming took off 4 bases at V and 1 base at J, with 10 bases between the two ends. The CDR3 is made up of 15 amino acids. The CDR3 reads CASSSTGVNTGELFF. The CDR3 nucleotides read TGTGCCAGCAGCTCGACTGGGGTGAACACCGGGGAGCTGTTTTTT.

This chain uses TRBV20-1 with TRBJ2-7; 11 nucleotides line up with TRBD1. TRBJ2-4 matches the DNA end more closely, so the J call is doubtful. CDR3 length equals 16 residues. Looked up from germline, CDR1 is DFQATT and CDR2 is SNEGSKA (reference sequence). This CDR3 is CSANGDRGLTKNIQYF. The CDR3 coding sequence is TGCAGTGCCAATGGGGACAGGGGGTTAACCAAAAACATTCAGTACTTC.

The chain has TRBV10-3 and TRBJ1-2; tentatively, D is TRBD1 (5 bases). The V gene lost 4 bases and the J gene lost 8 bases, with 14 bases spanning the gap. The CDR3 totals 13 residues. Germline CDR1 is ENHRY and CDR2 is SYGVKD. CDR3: CAISGGRPGGYTF. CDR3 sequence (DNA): TGTGCCATCAGTGGGGGACGCCCGGGGGGCTACACCTTC.

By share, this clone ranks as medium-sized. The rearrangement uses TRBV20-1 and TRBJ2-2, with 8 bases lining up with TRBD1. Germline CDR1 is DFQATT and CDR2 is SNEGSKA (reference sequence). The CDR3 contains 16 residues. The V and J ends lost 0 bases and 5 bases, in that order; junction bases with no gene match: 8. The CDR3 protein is CSARDQGARQTGELFF. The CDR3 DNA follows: TGCAGTGCTAGAGATCAGGGGGCGCGGCAGACCGGGGAGCTGTTTTTT.

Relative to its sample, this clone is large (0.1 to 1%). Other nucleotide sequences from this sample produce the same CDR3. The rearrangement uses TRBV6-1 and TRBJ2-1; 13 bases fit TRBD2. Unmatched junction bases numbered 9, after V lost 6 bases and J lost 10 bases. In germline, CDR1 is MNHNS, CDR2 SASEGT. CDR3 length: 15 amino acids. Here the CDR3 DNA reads TGTGCCAGCAGCCGGACTAGCGGGAGACAAGGGGAGCAGTTCTTC. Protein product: CASSRTSGRQGEQFF.

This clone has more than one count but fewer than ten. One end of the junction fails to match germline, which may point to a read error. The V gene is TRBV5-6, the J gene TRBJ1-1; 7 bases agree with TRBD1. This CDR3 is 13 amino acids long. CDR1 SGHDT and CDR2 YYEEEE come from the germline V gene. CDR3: CASTLTGTNDAFF. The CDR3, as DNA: TGTGCCAGCACCTTGACAGGGACGAATGATGCTTTCTTT.

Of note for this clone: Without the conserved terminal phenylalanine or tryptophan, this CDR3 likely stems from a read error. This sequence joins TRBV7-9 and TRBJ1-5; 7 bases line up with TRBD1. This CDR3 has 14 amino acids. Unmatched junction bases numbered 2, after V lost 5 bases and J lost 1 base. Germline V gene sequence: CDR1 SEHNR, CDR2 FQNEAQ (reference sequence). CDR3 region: CASSLRGSNQPQHS. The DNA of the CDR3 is TGTGCCAGCAGCCTCAGGGGGAGCAATCAGCCCCAGCATTCT.

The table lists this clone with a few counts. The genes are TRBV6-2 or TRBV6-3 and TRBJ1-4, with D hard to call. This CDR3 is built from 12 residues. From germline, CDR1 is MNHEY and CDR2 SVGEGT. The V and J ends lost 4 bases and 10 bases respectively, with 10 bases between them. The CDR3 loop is CASSFYTGKLFF. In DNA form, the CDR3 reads TGTGCCAGCAGTTTCTACACCGGAAAACTGTTTTTT.

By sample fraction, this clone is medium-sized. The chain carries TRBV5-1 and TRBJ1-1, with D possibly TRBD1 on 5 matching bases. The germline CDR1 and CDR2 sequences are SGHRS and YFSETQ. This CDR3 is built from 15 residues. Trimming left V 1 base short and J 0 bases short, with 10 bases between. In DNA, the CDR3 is TGCGCCAGCAGCTTGTTTACGGGACTGAACACTGAAGCTTTCTTT. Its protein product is CASSLFTGLNTEAFF. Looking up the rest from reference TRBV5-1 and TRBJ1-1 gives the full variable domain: KAGVTQTPRYLIKTRGQQVTLSCSPISGHRSVSWYQQTPGQGLQFLFEYFSETQRNKGNFPGRFSGRQFSNSRSEMNVSTLELGDSALYLCASSLFTGLNTEAFFGQGTRLTVV.

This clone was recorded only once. CDR3 nucleotides: TGCAGTGCTAGCGGGGCGTACACCGGGGAGCTGTTTTTT. Translation: CSASGAYTGELFF. The V call is TRBV20-1, the J call TRBJ2-2; D is tentatively TRBD1 or TRBD2 (5 bases each). The CDR3 contains 13 residues. Germline V gene lookup returns CDR1 DFQATT and CDR2 SNEGSKA (reference sequence). Trimming shortened V by 3 bases and J by 3 bases, and 8 bases separated the two germline ends.

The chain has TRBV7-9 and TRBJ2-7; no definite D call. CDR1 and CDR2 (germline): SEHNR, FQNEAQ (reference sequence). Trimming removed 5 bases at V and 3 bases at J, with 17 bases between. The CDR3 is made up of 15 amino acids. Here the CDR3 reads CASSPNPQRSYEQYF. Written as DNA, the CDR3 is TGTGCCAGCAGCCCCAACCCCCAGAGGAGCTACGAGCAGTACTTC. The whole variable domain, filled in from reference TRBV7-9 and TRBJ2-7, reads DTGVSQNPRHKITKRGQNVTFRCDPISEHNRLYWYRQTLGQGPEFLTYFQNEAQLEKSRLLSDRFSAERPKGSFSTLEIQRTEQGDSAMYLCASSPNPQRSYEQYFGPGTRLTVT.

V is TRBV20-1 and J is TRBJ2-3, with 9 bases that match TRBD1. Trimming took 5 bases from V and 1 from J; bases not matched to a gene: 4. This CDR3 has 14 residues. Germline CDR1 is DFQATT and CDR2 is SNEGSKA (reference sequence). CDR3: CSAVRTGGTDTQYF. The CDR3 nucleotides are TGCAGTGCTGTCCGGACAGGGGGCACAGATACGCAGTATTTT.

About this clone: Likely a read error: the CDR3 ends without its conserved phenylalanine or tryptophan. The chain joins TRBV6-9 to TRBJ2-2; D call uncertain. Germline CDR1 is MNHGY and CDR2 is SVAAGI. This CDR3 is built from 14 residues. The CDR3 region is CARSYESGTGELFY. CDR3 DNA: TGTGCCAGAAGTTACGAAAGTGGAACCGGGGAGCTGTTTTAT.

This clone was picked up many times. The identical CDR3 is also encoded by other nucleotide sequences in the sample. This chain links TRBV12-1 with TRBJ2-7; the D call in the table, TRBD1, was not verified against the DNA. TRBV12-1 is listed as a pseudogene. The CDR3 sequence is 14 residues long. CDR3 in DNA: TGTGCCAGCAGCCCAGGGACAGGGCGGGTCGAGCAGTACGTC. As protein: CASSPGTGRVEQYV.

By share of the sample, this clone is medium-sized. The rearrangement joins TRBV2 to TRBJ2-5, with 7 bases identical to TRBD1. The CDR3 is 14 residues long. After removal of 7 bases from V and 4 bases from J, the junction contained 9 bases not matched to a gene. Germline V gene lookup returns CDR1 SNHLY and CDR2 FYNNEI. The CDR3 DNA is TGTGCCAGCAAGACTTTGACAGGGAGAGAGACCCAGTACTTC. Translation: CASKTLTGRETQYF.

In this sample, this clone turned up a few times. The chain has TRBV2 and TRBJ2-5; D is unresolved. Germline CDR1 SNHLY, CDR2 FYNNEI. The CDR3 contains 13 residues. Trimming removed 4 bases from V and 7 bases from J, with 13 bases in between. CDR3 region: CASSGELWGTQYF. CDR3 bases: TGTGCCAGCAGTGGCGAATTGTGGGGGACCCAGTACTTC. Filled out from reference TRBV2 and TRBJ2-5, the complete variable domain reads EPEVTQTPSHQVTQMGQEVILRCVPISNHLYFYWYRQILGQKVEFLVSFYNNEISEKSEIFDDQFSVERPDGSNFTLKIRSTKLEDSAMYFCASSGELWGTQYFGPGTRLLVL.

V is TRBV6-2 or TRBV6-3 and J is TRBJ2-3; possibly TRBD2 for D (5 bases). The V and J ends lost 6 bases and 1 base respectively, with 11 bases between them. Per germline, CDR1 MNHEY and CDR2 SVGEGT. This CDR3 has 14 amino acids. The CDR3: CASRNSARTDTQYF. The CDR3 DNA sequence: TGTGCCAGCAGAAATAGCGCCCGCACAGATACGCAGTATTTT.

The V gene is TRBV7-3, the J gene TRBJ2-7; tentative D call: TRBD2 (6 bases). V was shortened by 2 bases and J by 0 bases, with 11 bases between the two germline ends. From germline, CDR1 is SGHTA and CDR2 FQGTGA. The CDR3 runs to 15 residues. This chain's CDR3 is CASSLGPAGSYEQYF. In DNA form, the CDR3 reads TGTGCCAGCAGCTTAGGGCCAGCGGGCTCCTACGAGCAGTACTTC.

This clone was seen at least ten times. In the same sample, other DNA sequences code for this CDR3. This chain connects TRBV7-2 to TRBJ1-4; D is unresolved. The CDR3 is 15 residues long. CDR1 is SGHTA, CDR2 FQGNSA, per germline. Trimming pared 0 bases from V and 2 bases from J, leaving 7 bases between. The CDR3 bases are TGTGCCAGCAGCTTAGCGGGTGGGACTAATGAAAAACTGTTTTTT. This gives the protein CASSLAGGTNEKLFF.

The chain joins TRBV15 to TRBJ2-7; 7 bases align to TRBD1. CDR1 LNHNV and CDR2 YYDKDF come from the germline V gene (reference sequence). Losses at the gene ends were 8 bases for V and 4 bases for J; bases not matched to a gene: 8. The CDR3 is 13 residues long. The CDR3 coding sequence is TGTGCCACCTCCCCCGGGACAGCTTACGAGCAGTACTTC. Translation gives CATSPGTAYEQYF.

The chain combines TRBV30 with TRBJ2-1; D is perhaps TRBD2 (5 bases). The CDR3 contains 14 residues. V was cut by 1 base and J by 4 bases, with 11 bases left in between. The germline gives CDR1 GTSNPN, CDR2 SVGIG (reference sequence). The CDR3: CAWSGEMGYNEQFF. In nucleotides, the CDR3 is TGTGCCTGGAGTGGGGAGATGGGTTACAATGAGCAGTTCTTC.

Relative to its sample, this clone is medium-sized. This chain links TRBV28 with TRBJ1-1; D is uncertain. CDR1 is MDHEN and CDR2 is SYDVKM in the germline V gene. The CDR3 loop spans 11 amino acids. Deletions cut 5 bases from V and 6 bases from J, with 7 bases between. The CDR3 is CASSLRSEAFF. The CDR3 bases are TGTGCCAGCAGTCTTCGCTCTGAAGCTTTCTTT. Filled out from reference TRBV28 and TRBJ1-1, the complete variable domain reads DVKVTQSSRYLVKRTGEKVFLECVQDMDHENMFWYRQDPGLGLRLIYFSYDVKMKEKGDIPEGYSVSREKKERFSLILESASTNQTSMYLCASSLRSEAFFGQGTRLTVV.